The clone carrying this T cell receptor (beta chain) was found once. Its antigen is unidentified. These data come from a study of blood T cells in healthy people across ages. The study's findings and limits: Reliance upon unsorted PBMCs precluded definitive naive versus antigen-experienced comparison. Long-lived donors carried more naive CD4+ cells and greater diversity than aged donors. Older age coincided with a roughly linear decline in TCR beta diversity per million T cells.

Together with a sample-barcoded 5' primer, a J-beta primer mix was included in a second PCR lasting about 7 to 12 cycles. The authors tagged each cDNA molecule using a template-switch adaptor with 12 random nucleotides. TCRdb processed the 5' RACE reads anew with MiXCR; each CDR3 protein has one entry. The data hold about 580,000 distinct CDR3 sequences, with 40% to 55% observed a single time. CDR1 is KGHSH and CDR2 is LQKENI in the germline V gene. The CDR3 sequence is 16 residues long. V was pared by 2 bases and J by 8 bases, with 10 bases of the junction left unmatched. This sequence was found in an elderly man in good health. Sequenced sample: blood. This chain connects TRBV18 to TRBJ2-1; 9 bases match TRBD1. The CDR3, as DNA: TGTGCCAGCTCACCAAGCAGGAGGACAGGGGTGGATGAGCAGTTCTTC. Its protein product is CASSPSRRTGVDEQFF.